This is a list of T cell receptor beta chains from one sample in a study of blood T cell repertoires in COVID-19. Assay used: immunoSEQ multiplex PCR; TCRdb lists only in-frame clones, some missing. This sample has around 89,000 clones, with about 88% found just once. The sample comprised peripheral blood. Receptor source: a man in his fifties or sixties with acute or convalescent COVID-19. Both conserved end residues are part of each CDR3. A D gene is named only where the DNA matches it firmly. Part of the rows lack a size; the others show once, few, many or a class for expanded clones.

>.|.|TRBV6-1|TRBJ1-5
CASREGTTGNQPQHF
TGTGCCAGCAGAGAAGGGACTACGGGTAATCAGCCCCAGCATTTT
>few|TRBD1|TRBV30|TRBJ1-2
CAWKGQQAGYTF
TGTGCCTGGAAGGGACAGCAGGCGGGCTACACCTTC
>once|.|TRBV11-2|TRBJ1-6
CASSRLPGRDSPLHF
TGTGCCAGCAGCCGGCTCCCCGGGAGGGATTCACCCCTCCACTTT
>.|.|TRBV7-9|TRBJ2-1
CASRRTGPGEQFF
TGTGCCAGCAGACGAACAGGGCCGGGTGAGCAGTTCTTC
>few|TRBD1|TRBV4-2|TRBJ1-1
CASCYSTGMNTEAFF
TGTGCCAGCTGCTATTCGACAGGGATGAACACTGAAGCTTTCTTT
>.|TRBD1|TRBV20-1|TRBJ2-6
CSASDRVSSGANVLTF
TGCAGTGCTAGTGACAGGGTGAGCTCTGGGGCCAACGTCCTGACTTTC
>.|.|TRBV5-1|TRBJ1-1
CASSPSLTRENTEAFF
TGCGCCAGCAGCCCCTCCCTAACGCGTGAAAACACTGAAGCTTTCTTT
>.|.|TRBV27|TRBJ2-7
CASSTGSWYEQYF
TGTGCCAGCAGTACAGGGTCTTGGTACGAGCAGTACTTC
>.|.|TRBV15|TRBJ2-2
CATSRDAGSAGELFF
TGTGCCACCAGCAGAGATGCCGGTTCGGCCGGGGAGCTGTTTTTT
>.|TRBD1|TRBV29-1|TRBJ2-3
CSLGQGSDTQYF
TGCAGCCTCGGACAGGGGTCTGATACGCAGTATTTT
>.|.|TRBV7-8|TRBJ1-2
CASTLDSNYGYTF
TGTGCCAGCACCCTGGACAGTAATTATGGCTACACCTTC
>few|TRBD1|TRBV28|TRBJ1-6
CASSLFLGTGGSPLHF
TGTGCCAGCAGTTTGTTCTTGGGGACAGGGGGTTCACCCCTCCACTTT
>.|.|TRBV20-1|TRBJ1-4
CSASNRQGLFF
TGCAGTGCTAGTAATCGGCAGGGACTGTTTTTT
>.|.|TRBV6-6|TRBJ1-2
CASNGQPYGYTF
TGTGCCAGCAACGGACAGCCCTATGGCTACACCTTC
>.|TRBD2|TRBV7-9|TRBJ2-3
CASSPRTSGGTDTQYF
TGTGCCAGCAGCCCCAGGACTAGCGGGGGCACAGATACGCAGTATTTT
>.|.|TRBV3-1/TRBV3-2|TRBJ1-6
CASSQSAGRNSPLHF
TGTGCCAGCAGCCAGTCCGCGGGTAGGAATTCACCCCTCCACTTT
>.|TRBD2|TRBV7-2|TRBJ2-7
CASSPTTTSGGAYEQYF
TGTGCCAGCAGCCCCACGACTACTAGCGGGGGGGCTTACGAGCAGTACTTC
>.|TRBD1|TRBV6-1|TRBJ1-2
CASSDTIRTGPYGYTF
TGTGCCAGCAGTGACACCATACGGACAGGCCCCTATGGCTACACCTTC
>.|.|TRBV5-4|TRBJ1-1
CASSLTGRGFVNTEAFF
TGTGCCAGCAGCTTGACGGGCAGGGGATTTGTGAACACTGAAGCTTTCTTT
>.|.|TRBV9|TRBJ2-1
CASSVGLKGTPTYNEQFF
TGTGCCAGCAGCGTAGGGCTAAAGGGGACACCTACCTACAATGAGCAGTTCTTC
>.|.|TRBV27|TRBJ1-2
CASRATGGNYGYTF
TGTGCCAGCAGGGCGACAGGCGGTAACTATGGCTACACCTTC
>.|.|TRBV9|TRBJ1-2
CASSVGGVLSYGYTF
TGTGCCAGCAGCGTAGGGGGGGTGTTGAGCTATGGCTACACCTTC